The rows below give T cell receptor beta chains drawn from one sample of a study of CD8 T cells in ankylosing spondylitis. TCRdb analysed the 5' RACE reads with MiXCR anew, one entry per CDR3 protein. Of roughly 130,000 distinct CDR3 sequences detected, around 9.7% appear once; the ten largest clones hold 2.5% to 3.5%. Material for sequencing was blood, either unsorted or a sorted T cell fraction (not recorded which). The receptors derive from a male donor with ankylosing spondylitis or in good health (not recorded which). The CDR3 runs from the conserved cysteine through the conserved F or W. A D gene is named only where the DNA matches it firmly.

J	D	V	CDR3
TRBJ2-3	-	TRBV12-3/TRBV12-4	CASSYKTSTDTQYF
TRBJ1-5	-	TRBV12-3/TRBV12-4	CASSFWDGARDQPQHF
TRBJ2-5	-	TRBV12-3/TRBV12-4	CASSTDSQETQYF
TRBJ2-7	-	TRBV10-3	CAISEIGGSYEQYF
TRBJ2-1	TRBD2	TRBV7-2	CASSLFSGSNTEQFF
TRBJ1-5	-	TRBV5-1	CASSLAGPQPQHF
TRBJ2-1	-	TRBV7-2	CASSSDLASLGEQFF
TRBJ2-2	-	TRBV5-1	CASSPITGSTGELFF
TRBJ2-5	TRBD2	TRBV7-2	CASSFGLAGGETQYF
TRBJ2-2	-	TRBV5-1	CASSLFLNTGELFF
TRBJ2-5	-	TRBV7-2	CASSPVEGTQYF
TRBJ2-3	-	TRBV7-3	CASSLTTLNTDTQYF
TRBJ1-1	-	TRBV7-2	CASSLVGIEDTEAFF
TRBJ1-4	TRBD1	TRBV20-1	CSARTRTGEYEKLFF
TRBJ2-7	TRBD1	TRBV4-3	CASSQDRGQGYEQYF
TRBJ1-2	TRBD1	TRBV5-1	CASSSGQGGNYGYTF
TRBJ2-1	TRBD2	TRBV5-1	CASSLRTSGSGYEQFF
TRBJ1-1	-	TRBV29-1	CSVEATGQAVATEAFF
TRBJ2-7	-	TRBV20-1	CSARDNSYEQYF
TRBJ2-2	TRBD1	TRBV6-1	CASRKKRTGGRTGELFF
TRBJ2-7	TRBD2	TRBV20-1	CSARVGTSGYEQYF
TRBJ2-2	-	TRBV18	CASSRSTPLNTGELFF
TRBJ2-1	-	TRBV20-1	CSARRIRTLDEQFF
TRBJ2-1	TRBD2	TRBV29-1	CSVEGGTSGSNEQFF
TRBJ2-7	-	TRBV12-3/TRBV12-4	CASSPQIYEQYF
TRBJ2-1	-	TRBV20-1	CSARGAYEQFF
TRBJ2-7	TRBD1	TRBV20-1	CSARGTGESYEQYF
TRBJ2-3	TRBD2	TRBV12-3/TRBV12-4	CASSLVGLAGGPGDTQYF
TRBJ2-1	TRBD1	TRBV11-1	CASSRTGYNEQFF
TRBJ2-5	TRBD2	TRBV20-1	CSATGLAEETQYF
TRBJ2-2	-	TRBV7-2	CASSPLYNTGELFF
TRBJ2-7	-	TRBV5-4	CASSNSKGSYEQYF
TRBJ2-1	TRBD2	TRBV5-1	CASRPLTSGRSDEQFF
TRBJ2-1	-	TRBV7-7	CASSLEVGTEQFF
TRBJ2-1	-	TRBV7-2	CASSPGGREAYNEQFF
TRBJ2-1	TRBD2	TRBV11-2	CATSLGLLLAGGSRYNEQFF
TRBJ1-6	TRBD1	TRBV4-3	CASSPRTGDSPLHF
TRBJ2-5	-	TRBV3-1	CASSQGVTSAQYF
TRBJ1-2	TRBD1	TRBV5-1	CASSSGTGSTDYGYTF
TRBJ1-5	-	TRBV12-3/TRBV12-4	CASSLGGLQPQHF
TRBJ2-7	TRBD2	TRBV29-1	CSVLAGPPYEQYF
TRBJ2-3	-	TRBV7-9	CASLGTLEGTQYF
TRBJ1-1	-	TRBV24-1	CATSDLTGPAFF
TRBJ2-2	TRBD1	TRBV7-2	CASSLQGAGAGELFF
TRBJ2-3	-	TRBV20-1	CSARWGADTDTQYF
TRBJ2-3	-	TRBV7-2	CASSLPATDTQYF
TRBJ2-3	TRBD2	TRBV12-3/TRBV12-4	CASSLNSAGVTDTQYF
TRBJ1-2	-	TRBV7-8	CASSLGWGGYGYTF
TRBJ2-7	-	TRBV25-1	CASSELYSYEQYF
TRBJ2-1	TRBD2	TRBV7-2	CASSLALLAGVGEQFF
TRBJ2-7	TRBD1	TRBV7-2	CASSLRTGDYEQYF
TRBJ2-3	-	TRBV7-2	CASSQGGLTSTDTQYF
TRBJ2-7	TRBD1	TRBV28	CASRPGQIYEQYF
TRBJ2-7	TRBD2	TRBV7-2	CASSPLAGGLSYEQYF
TRBJ1-5	TRBD1	TRBV5-1	CASSLEGGAGNQPQHF
TRBJ1-4	-	TRBV4-1	CASSQFGRGENEKLFF
TRBJ2-5	TRBD1	TRBV29-1	CSTRDRELETQYF